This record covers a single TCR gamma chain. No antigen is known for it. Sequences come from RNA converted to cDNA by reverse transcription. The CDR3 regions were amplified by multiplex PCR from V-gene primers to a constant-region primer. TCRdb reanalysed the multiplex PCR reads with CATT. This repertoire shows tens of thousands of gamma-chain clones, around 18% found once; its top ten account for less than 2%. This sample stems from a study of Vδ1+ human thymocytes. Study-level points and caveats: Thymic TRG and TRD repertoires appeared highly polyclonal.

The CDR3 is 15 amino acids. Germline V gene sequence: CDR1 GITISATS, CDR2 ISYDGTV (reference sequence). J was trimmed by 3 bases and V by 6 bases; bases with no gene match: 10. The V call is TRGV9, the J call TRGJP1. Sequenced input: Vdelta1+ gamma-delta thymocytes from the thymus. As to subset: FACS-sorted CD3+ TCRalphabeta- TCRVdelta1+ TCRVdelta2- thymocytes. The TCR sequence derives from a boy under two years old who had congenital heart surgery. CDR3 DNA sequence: TGTGCCTTGTGGTTCGGCGGGGCCACTGGTTGGTTCAAGATATTT. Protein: CALWFGGATGWFKIF.